The clone carrying this T cell receptor (beta chain) was detected many times. The source of the sample is a study of naive and memory T cell subsets. TCR cDNA received a 3' ligated oligonucleotide that carried a UMI. Ligated cDNA underwent four rounds of PCR with nested alpha and beta constant region primers and SP2. TCRdb called the 5' RACE reads again in MiXCR, with one record for every CDR3 protein. Of roughly 62,000 distinct CDR3 sequences in the sample, around 7.7% are singletons; the top ten hold more than 9.5%. This TCR was recovered from a male donor in good health.

The CDR3 sequence: CASSQGGGGPDTQYF. The CDR3 DNA reads as TGTGCCAGCAGCCAAGGGGGTGGTGGGCCAGATACGCAGTATTTT. The chain joins TRBV14 to TRBJ2-3; D unresolved. Germline V lookup: CDR1 SGHDN, CDR2 FVKESK. Trimming left V 1 base short and J 4 bases short, with 12 bases between. The CDR3 sequence is 15 residues long.